The table lists the clone carrying this TCR beta chain with a few counts. Per the germline V gene, CDR1 is LGHNT and CDR2 is FRNRAP. CDR3 length: 17 amino acids. V was pared by 5 bases and J by 1 base, with 18 bases between. The record originates from a study of blood T cells in healthy people across ages. With a J-beta primer mix and a sample-barcoded 5' primer, a second PCR ran 7 to 11 cycles. From the 5' RACE reads, TCRdb called clonotypes with MiXCR, one entry per CDR3 protein. In the table there are about 1,400,000 distinct CDR3 sequences, 42% of which are singletons. This rearrangement joins TRBV12-5 to TRBJ2-1; D gene uncertain. Input material: blood. The receptor comes from a woman aged 18-35 years in good health. CDR3 loop: CASGPGWGKGSYNEQFF. In nucleotides, the CDR3 is TGTGCTAGTGGTCCCGGGTGGGGAAAAGGATCCTACAATGAGCAGTTCTTC.